This T cell receptor (beta chain) was obtained from a study of blood T cells in healthy people across ages. Alongside a J-beta primer mix, a sample-barcoded 5' primer served in a second PCR lasting 7 to 11 cycles. TCRdb re-called the 5' RACE reads with MiXCR, one entry per CDR3 protein. This sample has approximately 790,000 distinct CDR3 sequences; around 62% occur once, and the top ten carry 25% to 30%. This clonotype was observed a few times. The germline CDR1 and CDR2 sequences are DFQATT and SNEGSKA (reference sequence). The CDR3 loop spans 15 amino acids. Trimming took off 1 base at V and 2 bases at J, with 14 bases between the two ends.

The clonotype comes from a young man in good health. V usage is TRBV20-1 and J usage is TRBJ1-2; no definite D call. Source material: blood. This CDR3 is CSARVPGYSNYGYTF. CDR3 DNA sequence: TGCAGTGCTAGAGTGCCCGGATACTCAAACTATGGCTACACCTTC.